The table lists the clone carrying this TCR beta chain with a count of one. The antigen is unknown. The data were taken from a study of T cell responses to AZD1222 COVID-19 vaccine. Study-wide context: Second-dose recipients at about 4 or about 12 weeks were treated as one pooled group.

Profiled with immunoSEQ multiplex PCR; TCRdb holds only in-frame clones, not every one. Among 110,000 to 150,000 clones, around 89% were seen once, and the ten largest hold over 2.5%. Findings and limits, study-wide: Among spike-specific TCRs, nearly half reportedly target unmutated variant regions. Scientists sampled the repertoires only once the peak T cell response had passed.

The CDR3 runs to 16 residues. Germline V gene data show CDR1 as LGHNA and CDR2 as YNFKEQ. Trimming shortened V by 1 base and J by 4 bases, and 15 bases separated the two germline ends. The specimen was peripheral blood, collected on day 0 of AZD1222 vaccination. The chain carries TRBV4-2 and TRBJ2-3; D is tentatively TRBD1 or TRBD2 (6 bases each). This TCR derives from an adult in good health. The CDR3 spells CASSQGEGGRADTQYF. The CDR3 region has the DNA TGTGCCAGCAGCCAAGGAGAGGGGGGCCGCGCAGATACGCAGTATTTT.